The 19 T cell receptor beta chains listed next were all sequenced from one sample in a study of blood T cell repertoires in COVID-19. Libraries were prepared by immunoSEQ multiplex PCR; TCRdb keeps only in-frame clonotypes and omits some of them. The data contain a few hundred thousand clones, 85% of them singletons. Source material: PBMCs or T cells enriched from blood (not recorded which). Every receptor here comes from a man aged 40-49 years who had recovered from COVID-19.

This clone was detected once. The chain joins TRBV11-3 to TRBJ2-3; TRBD2 is a possible D gene (7 bases). CDR1 SGHNT and CDR2 YENEEA come from the germline V gene. The CDR3 sequence is 15 residues long. Trimming shortened V by 5 bases and J by 2 bases, and 14 bases separated the two germline ends. Written as DNA, the CDR3 is TGTGCCAGCAGCCGAGGGGCGGGGGCCACAGATACGCAGTATTTT. Protein product: CASSRGAGATDTQYF.

The V and J genes are TRBV6-5 and TRBJ2-7; 7 positions agree with TRBD1. This CDR3 has 15 residues. Per the germline V gene, CDR1 is MNHEY and CDR2 is SVGAGI. The trim removed 6 bases at V and 2 bases at J, leaving 10 bases unmatched. Here the CDR3 reads CASRREQGSTYEQYF. The CDR3 DNA follows: TGTGCCAGCAGACGTGAACAGGGGAGCACCTACGAGCAGTACTTC.

The chain joins TRBV19 to TRBJ1-1, with 7 bases identical to TRBD1. The CDR3 is made up of 16 amino acids. Germline V gives CDR1 LNHDA, CDR2 SQIVND (reference sequence). V shed 7 bases and J 0 bases; nucleotides not matched to a gene: 11. CDR3 coding DNA: TGTGCCAGTAAAACAGGGGTGGCCCTGATGAACACTGAAGCTTTCTTT. Translating gives CASKTGVALMNTEAFF.

The V gene is TRBV7-9, the J gene TRBJ2-3; 12 bases are a match to TRBD1. The germline CDR1 and CDR2 sequences are SEHNR and FQNEAQ (reference sequence). With 5 bases clipped from V and 3 bases from J, the junction kept 12 bases outside the gene matches. The CDR3 has 18 residues. The CDR3, as DNA: TGTGCCAGCAGCCTCCCGGGACAGGGGGCTTTCATGACAGATACGCAGTATTTT. It translates to CASSLPGQGAFMTDTQYF.

The chain links TRBV6-2 or TRBV6-3 to TRBJ2-7; no clear D gene. V lost 6 bases and J 1 base, leaving 10 bases between the germline ends. Looked up from germline, CDR1 is MNHEY and CDR2 is SVGEGT. The CDR3 covers 13 residues. CDR3 DNA: TGTGCCAGCAGCCCCGGGTTATCCTACGAGCAGTACTTC. It encodes CASSPGLSYEQYF.

CDR3 region: CASSHRGNEQYF. CDR3 bases: TGTGCCAGCAGCCACCGGGGTAACGAGCAGTACTTC. The chain carries TRBV28 and TRBJ2-7; D may be TRBD2 (5 bases). V was pared by 6 bases and J by 5 bases, with 11 bases between. This CDR3 region has 12 residues. Germline V gene sequence: CDR1 MDHEN, CDR2 SYDVKM.

This chain uses TRBV7-2 with TRBJ2-1, with a tentative D call TRBD2 (5 bases). Looked up from germline, CDR1 is SGHTA and CDR2 is FQGNSA. The CDR3 length is 14 residues. Trimming left V 3 bases short and J 7 bases short, with 13 bases between. The CDR3 sequence: CASSLGGLTNEQFF. CDR3 nucleotides: TGTGCCAGCAGCTTGGGCGGGCTTACTAATGAGCAGTTCTTC. Full variable domain (missing parts from reference TRBV7-2 and TRBJ2-1): GAGVSQSPSNKVTEKGKDVELRCDPISGHTALYWYRQSLGQGLEFLIYFQGNSAPDKSGLPSDRFSAERTGGSVSTLTIQRTQQEDSAVYLCASSLGGLTNEQFFGPGTRLTVL.

This chain links TRBV11-3 with TRBJ2-7; 11 bases agree with TRBD2. The CDR3 is 15 amino acids. Losses at the gene ends were 5 bases for V and 3 bases for J; bases not matched to a gene: 6. The germline V gene has CDR1 SGHNT and CDR2 YENEEA. The CDR3 nucleotides read TGTGCCAGCAGCGCCCGACTAGCGGGGTACTACGAGCAGTACTTC. Translating gives CASSARLAGYYEQYF.

The V and J genes are TRBV4-3 and TRBJ2-3, with D perhaps matching TRBD1 (5 bases). Germline V gives CDR1 LGHNA, CDR2 YSLEER. The V and J ends lost 4 bases and 5 bases respectively, with 7 bases between them. The CDR3 consists of 12 residues. The CDR3 is CASSPRGDTQYF. CDR3 DNA sequence: TGCGCCAGCAGCCCAAGGGGAGATACGCAGTATTTT.

The gene calls are TRBV6-1 and TRBJ1-2; possibly TRBD1 for D (5 bases). Trimming shortened V by 3 bases and J by 1 base, and 6 bases separated the two germline ends. CDR1 is MNHNS, CDR2 SASEGT, per germline. This CDR3 contains 13 residues. The CDR3 loop reads CASSDRDNYGYTF. CDR3 DNA sequence: TGTGCCAGCAGTGACAGGGATAACTATGGCTACACCTTC.

The V and J genes are TRBV27 and TRBJ1-4; possibly TRBD1 for D (6 bases). Looked up from germline, CDR1 is MNHEY and CDR2 is SMNVEV (reference sequence). This CDR3 spans 13 amino acids. Trimming shortened V by 7 bases and J by 8 bases, and 14 bases separated the two germline ends. CDR3 bases: TGTGCCAGCAAGGGACAAGGCAGAGAAAAACTGTTTTTT. Translation: CASKGQGREKLFF.

The V gene is TRBV29-1, the J gene TRBJ2-3; 10 nucleotides agree with TRBD2. The V gene's germline CDR1 is SQVTM and CDR2 ANQGSEA. The CDR3 has 16 residues. Germline trimming cut 5 bases from V and 5 bases from J; bases unmatched to any gene: 13. The CDR3 spells CSVSHLAGGLVDTQYF. The CDR3 bases are TGCAGCGTTTCCCATTTAGCGGGAGGACTTGTAGATACGCAGTATTTT.

This clone was picked up one time. The CDR3 region has the DNA TGTGCCAGCAGTTCCGGACAGGGGGGCTATGGCTACACCTTC. Translated: CASSSGQGGYGYTF. This chain uses TRBV6-1 with TRBJ1-2; TRBD1 matches at 10 bases. Per the germline V gene, CDR1 is MNHNS and CDR2 is SASEGT. V lost 5 bases, J lost 4 bases, and 4 bases stayed unmatched. The CDR3 spans 14 residues.

With respect to this clone: Within the sample, other DNA sequences also encode this same CDR3. The chain carries TRBV5-1 and TRBJ2-7; D is perhaps TRBD2 (5 bases). V shed 2 bases and J shed 3 bases, with 9 bases lying between them. The germline V gene encodes CDR1 SGHRS and CDR2 YFSETQ. The CDR3 is 13 residues long. CDR3 in amino acids: CASSLGRDYEQYF. DNA for the CDR3: TGCGCCAGCAGCTTAGGACGGGACTACGAGCAGTACTTC.

The V and J genes are TRBV21-1 and TRBJ1-3. TRBV21-1 is classified as a pseudogene. This CDR3 region has 14 residues. As DNA, the CDR3 is TGTGCCAGCAGCTCGGGAGGGCTCGGAAACACCATATATTTT. Its translation: CASSSGGLGNTIYF.

The genes are TRBV25-1 and TRBJ2-3, with unresolved D. This CDR3 has 14 amino acids. The V and J ends lost 3 bases and 2 bases respectively, with 9 bases between them. Germline-derived CDR1 and CDR2 are MGHDK and SYGVNS. The CDR3 nucleotides read TGTGCCAGCAGTGAGTTTCCCCTCACAGATACGCAGTATTTT. Amino acid sequence: CASSEFPLTDTQYF. The variable domain in full, completed from reference TRBV25-1 and TRBJ2-3, reads EADIYQTPRYLVIGTGKKITLECSQTMGHDKMYWYQQDPGMELHLIHYSYGVNSTEKGDLSSESTVSRIRTEHFPLTLESARPSHTSQYLCASSEFPLTDTQYFGPGTRLTVL.

The chain links TRBV25-1 to TRBJ2-2; 8 bases fit TRBD2. V shed 8 bases and J 4 bases; nucleotides not matched to a gene: 6. Germline CDR1 MGHDK, CDR2 SYGVNS. The length of the CDR3 is 14 residues. The CDR3 sequence: CASSRGGSTGELFF. CDR3 in DNA: TGTGCCAGCTCCCGGGGGGGGTCCACCGGGGAGCTGTTTTTT.

This clone was observed a few times. The CDR3 region has the DNA TGCAGTGCTAGAGGACAGGGGCACACCTTC. It codes for CSARGQGHTF. The chain combines TRBV20-1 with TRBJ1-2; TRBD1 matches 8 bases. CDR3 length equals 10 residues. Looked up from germline, CDR1 is DFQATT and CDR2 is SNEGSKA (reference sequence). With V trimmed by 1 base and J by 12 bases, 1 base remained unmatched.

This chain joins TRBV10-3 and TRBJ1-1; TRBD1 might be the D (6 bases). The V end lost 4 bases, the J end lost 3 bases, and 12 bases lay between the germline ends. The CDR3 is 14 residues long. CDR1 is ENHRY and CDR2 is SYGVKD in the germline V gene. The DNA of the CDR3 is TGTGCCATCAGTGTCAACTCAGGGGACACTGAAGCTTTCTTT. Translated: CAISVNSGDTEAFF.